These T cell receptor beta chains were read from a single sample in a study of tumor-infiltrating lymphocytes in primary liver carcinoma. TCRdb reprocessed the multiplex PCR reads via MiXCR and lists one record per CDR3 protein. The top ten clones hold 18% of a sample with some 190,000 distinct CDR3 sequences, around four fifths of them seen once. Sequencing used tumor tissue from primary liver carcinoma. The receptors here all came from a man aged 40-49 years with primary liver carcinoma and hepatitis B virus infection. CDR3s include the opening cysteine and the closing phenylalanine or tryptophan. D genes are given only for firm matches. Rows may omit the clone size; those that give it use once, few, many or a size class.

clone_size	j_call	v_call	d_call	cdr3_nt	cdr3_aa
.	TRBJ1-6	TRBV11-1	.	TGTACCAGCAGCCGGACACTGGTTTCGCCACTCCAATTT	CTSSRTLVSPLQF
few	TRBJ2-1	TRBV7-3	TRBD2	TGTGCCAGCAGCTTAAATCTAGCGGGAAACAATGGGCACTTCTTC	CASSLNLAGNNGHFF
.	TRBJ1-1	TRBV12-3/TRBV12-4	.	TGTGGCAGCAGTCTTGGGGGGTGCAGGGCTGAAGCTTTCTTT	CGSSLGGCRAEAFF
.	TRBJ2-2	TRBV29-1	TRBD2	TGCACCCTTGGGACTAGCGCGGTGAACACCGGGGAGCTGTTTTTT	CTLGTSAVNTGELFF
.	TRBJ2-2	TRBV29-1	.	TGCAGTGTTCCAACGAACACCGGGGAGCTGTTTTTT	CSVPTNTGELFF
.	TRBJ1-3	TRBV12-3/TRBV12-4	.	TGTGCCAGCAACTCGAGACAGCTTGGAAACACCATATATTTT	CASNSRQLGNTIYF
.	TRBJ2-1	TRBV4-3	TRBD2	TGCGCCAGCGGCCAAGAGGCGGGGGTCGAGCACTTCTTC	CASGQEAGVEHFF
.	TRBJ2-2	TRBV6-1	.	TGTGCCAGCAGTGAATGCGTGGATACCACAGGGGAGCTGTTTTTT	CASSECVDTTGELFF
.	TRBJ2-5	TRBV4-2	TRBD2	TGTGCCGGCAGACCCAGTTGGACTAGCCTAGCGGCCCTTGGAGAGACCCAGTACTTC	CAGRPSWTSLAALGETQYF
few	TRBJ2-2	TRBV6-1	.	TGTGCCACAGGGTGGGAGACTAAGAACACCGGGGAACTGTTTTTT	CATGWETKNTGELFF
.	TRBJ2-7	TRBV13	.	TGTGCCAGCAGCTCCCGGGAGAGGGATTCTACTGCCTACGACCAGTACTTC	CASSSRERDSTAYDQYF
.	TRBJ2-3	TRBV29-1	.	.	CSVEVGAGITDTQYF
many	TRBJ2-2	TRBV28	.	TGTGCCAGCAGTTTGAGGATCGGGGAGCTGTTTTTT	CASSLRIGELFF
.	TRBJ2-2	TRBV6-5	.	TGTGCCACTTACTCCGGACTACTTACCGGGGAACTGTTTTTT	CATYSGLLTGELFF
.	TRBJ2-1	TRBV29-1	.	TGCAGCGTTGGACTAACAGGAGGGTTCTACAATAAGCAGTTCTTC	CSVGLTGGFYNKQFF
.	TRBJ1-5	TRBV12-5	.	TGTGATAGTGCAGTCACAACTAGCACAGATACGCAGCATTTT	CDSAVTTSTDTQHF
.	TRBJ1-2	TRBV5-4	TRBD1	TGTGCCAGCAGCCAACCGACAGGGTTAAATGGCTACACCTTC	CASSQPTGLNGYTF
.	TRBJ2-5	TRBV28	.	TGTGCCAGCAGAAAACAGGGTCCAGATACTCAGTACTTC	CASRKQGPDTQYF
.	TRBJ2-3	TRBV29-1	.	TGCAGCGTGGGGGCCTGTGGGAGGCCAGATATGCAGTATTTT	CSVGACGRPDMQYF
.	TRBJ2-5	TRBV7-3	.	TGTGGCAGCAGCCAGGGGAACCAAGAGACCCAGTACTTC	CGSSQGNQETQYF
.	TRBJ1-1	TRBV29-1	.	TGCAGCGTTGCCCCAGGGTGGGTGATGAACACTGAAGCTGTTTTT	CSVAPGWVMNTEAVF
.	TRBJ2-7	TRBV12-3/TRBV12-4	.	TGTACCAGCAGTTTAGGGGGGGCCGGGAAGCAGTACTTC	CTSSLGGAGKQYF
.	TRBJ2-7	TRBV6-1	.	TGTGCCAGCAGCACCGGGATAGCCCCCTACGAGCAGTACTTC	CASSTGIAPYEQYF
.	TRBJ2-6	TRBV29-1	.	TGTAGCTTTGAACTGGGGGGATCTGGGGCCAACGTCCTGACTTTC	CSFELGGSGANVLTF
.	TRBJ2-7	TRBV11-2	.	TGTGCCAGCAGCTTAAATGAGCGGGTCCAACAGTACTTT	CASSLNERVQQYF
.	TRBJ2-1	TRBV30	.	TGTGCCTGGAGTAATGGGGACCACCTAACTGAGCAGTTGTTC	CAWSNGDHLTEQLF
.	TRBJ2-1	TRBV20-1	.	TGCAGTGCTACCCTCGGTGTATACAATGAGCAGTTCTTC	CSATLGVYNEQFF
.	TRBJ2-1	TRBV5-1	.	TGCGCCAGCAGCTTGGAAGCGGCTAGCCCCTACAATGAGCAGTTCTTC	CASSLEAASPYNEQFF
once	TRBJ2-7	TRBV7-8	.	TGTGCCAGTAGCTCTTATGACAAGGGGCCCTACGAGCAGTACTTC	CASSSYDKGPYEQYF
few	TRBJ2-2	TRBV5-5	.	TGTGCCAGCAGTTTGGGCGAAGGGGGCGGGGAGCTGTTTTTT	CASSLGEGGGELFF
once	TRBJ2-1	TRBV10-3	TRBD2	TGTGCCATCCCCGCAGGGACTAGCGGTTCCCTGGGGGTCTACAATGAGCAGTTCTTC	CAIPAGTSGSLGVYNEQFF
.	TRBJ2-1	TRBV29-1	.	TGCAGCGCCAATCTAATAGCGACCAAATCCTACAATGAGCAGTTCTTC	CSANLIATKSYNEQFF
.	TRBJ1-4	TRBV6-1	.	TGTGACAGCACTGCGTTTCTTTTCGGGGCAGCACTTACTGCTAATGAAAAACTGTTTTTT	CDSTAFLFGAALTANEKLFF
many	TRBJ2-5	TRBV12-3/TRBV12-4	TRBD1	TGTGCCAGCAGCCATGAGGTTCCAGGGGGCGGAGAGACCCAGTACTTC	CASSHEVPGGGETQYF
.	TRBJ2-5	TRBV6-5	.	TGTGCCAGCAGGCTCAACTGCGGGACGGATGAGACTCAGTACTTC	CASRLNCGTDETQYF
once	TRBJ1-1	TRBV6-1	.	TGTCCCAGCAGTGAAGCCTCGAGGGGCACTGAAGCTTCCTTT	CPSSEASRGTEASF
.	TRBJ2-1	TRBV4-1	TRBD2	TGCGCCAGTAGCCAAAATCCGAGGAGGGAGGGCCAGGGTTGCAATGAGCAGTTCTTC	CASSQNPRREGQGCNEQFF
.	TRBJ1-1	TRBV29-1	.	TGCAGCGTTGAAGAATGGACGGAGAGGACTGAAGCTTTCTTT	CSVEEWTERTEAFF
.	TRBJ2-7	TRBV11-1	.	TGTGCCAGCAGCTCATCACGGGACTCCTGCTATGAGCAGTACTTC	CASSSSRDSCYEQYF
.	TRBJ2-3	TRBV5-5	TRBD1	TGTACCAGCAGCCAGGGACAGAATCTCAATACGCAGTGTTTT	CTSSQGQNLNTQCF
.	TRBJ2-7	TRBV11-2	TRBD2	TGTGCCAGTAGCTTTCGGACTAGCGAGGTCTCCTACGAGCAGTACTTC	CASSFRTSEVSYEQYF
.	TRBJ2-2	TRBV4-2	TRBD2	TGTGACAGCAGCCAAGAAGGAGCGGGAGGTCTCACCGGGGAGCTGATTTTT	CDSSQEGAGGLTGELIF
.	TRBJ2-5	TRBV4-3	.	TGCGCCAGCAACTATCGGGTAGAGGGTGCGGAGACCCAGAACTTC	CASNYRVEGAETQNF
.	TRBJ2-2	TRBV7-8	.	TGTGCTAGCAGCTCAAGCTCGCTGCGGGGCGCGAACGCCGGGGAGCTGTTTTTT	CASSSSSLRGANAGELFF
.	TRBJ2-3	TRBV29-1	.	TGCAGCGTTGTAGGGGATAGTTTTGCTGATACGCAGTATTTT	CSVVGDSFADTQYF
once	TRBJ2-3	TRBV4-2	.	TGTGCCAGCAGTCATGAACAGGGTGCGGCAGATACGCAGTATTTT	CASSHEQGAADTQYF
.	TRBJ2-7	TRBV29-1	TRBD1	TGCAGCGTCGACAGGTCGGGGACAGTAGGAAACTACGAGAAGTACTTC	CSVDRSGTVGNYEKYF
.	TRBJ2-7	TRBV12-3/TRBV12-4	TRBD1	TGTGCCAGCAAAGACAGGGCAGGGAGCTCATACGAGCAGTACTTC	CASKDRAGSSYEQYF
.	TRBJ1-1	TRBV5-6	.	TGTGCCAGTAGCTTGGAGGAGGTTACGAGCACTGAAGCTTTCTTT	CASSLEEVTSTEAFF
.	TRBJ2-1	TRBV29-1	.	TGCAGCGTTGATCTTCTGGACGCCAGCTTCTACAATGAACAGTTCTTC	CSVDLLDASFYNEQFF
.	TRBJ2-3	TRBV6-2/TRBV6-3	.	TGTGCCAGCAATCCGCCCCGGGACTCCGAAGCGCAGTATTTT	CASNPPRDSEAQYF
.	TRBJ2-7	TRBV6-5	.	TGTATCAGCAGTTTCTCAGGCTACGAGGAGTACTTC	CISSFSGYEEYF
.	TRBJ2-3	TRBV11-2	.	TGTGCCAGCAGCTTAGGAGACACGGGTTGGGTTCAGCCCCAGTATTTT	CASSLGDTGWVQPQYF
.	TRBJ2-4	TRBV28	TRBD1	TGTGCCAGCAGTTTAGTTCGCAGACAGGGCCAATACATTCAATACTTC	CASSLVRRQGQYIQYF
few	TRBJ2-7	TRBV11-2	TRBD2	TGTGCCAGTAGCTTGAGGGAGGGGAGGACTAGCGGGCTCAACTCCTACGAACAGTACTTC	CASSLREGRTSGLNSYEQYF
.	TRBJ1-1	TRBV5-4	.	TGTGCCGGCAGCCAACAGGGCATGAACACAGAAGCTTTCTTT	CAGSQQGMNTEAFF
.	TRBJ2-1	TRBV6-1	.	TGTGCCAACATCCCTCAACCGGCCTTCGGTGAGCAGTTCTTC	CANIPQPAFGEQFF
once	TRBJ2-1	TRBV11-1	TRBD2	TGTGCCAGCAGCCCCCGGGGACTAGCGGGAGTCGTGAAGGAGTTCTTC	CASSPRGLAGVVKEFF
.	TRBJ1-1	TRBV29-1	TRBD1	TGCAGCGGTACAGGGGGCTGGGAGATGATCACTGAAGCTTTCTTT	CSGTGGWEMITEAFF